This T cell receptor (beta chain) was captured in a study of immune evolution from preneoplasia to lung adenocarcinoma. The study's findings and limits: From normal lung to invasive adenocarcinoma, top clone frequencies appeared to decrease.

Profiling relied on immunoSEQ multiplex PCR, and the TCRdb table lists in-frame clones only, not all of them. This table holds about 9,000 clones, 85% to 90% found once. As concerns this clone: Its matching antigen is unknown.

Germline values: CDR1 SGHAT, CDR2 FQNNGV. Deletions cut 1 base from V and 1 base from J, with 8 bases between. The CDR3 loop spans 14 amino acids. V gene TRBV11-2 combines with J gene TRBJ2-7; no definite D call. Sequencing was carried out using FFPE invasive lung adenocarcinoma tissue. This clonotype was sampled from a person aged 70 to 85 with invasive lung adenocarcinoma. The CDR3 DNA reads TGTGCCAGCAGCTTAGGGCCCGCGTCCTACGAGCAGTACTTC. Translation: CASSLGPASYEQYF.